This T cell receptor (beta chain) was retrieved from a study of T cells in Graves' hyperthyroidism and ophthalmopathy. General study results and limits: Most expanded thyroid clonotypes above 0.001 recurred in blood.

This clonotype was observed many times. As yet, its antigen is unknown. Germline V CDR1 and CDR2: LGHDT, YNNKEL (reference sequence). This CDR3 is built from 14 residues. Trimming at V came to 4 bases and at J to 5 bases, leaving 3 bases not matched to a gene. TCR beta CDR3 sequences were amplified from RNA transcripts. The TCR CDR3 first-round RT-PCR relied on the HTBI primer set. MiXCR, run by TCRdb on the multiplex PCR reads, gives a single entry per CDR3 protein. Seen here are about 460,000 distinct CDR3 sequences, under 25% observed once, and the top ten hold roughly 49%. The sequence came from a woman between 65 and 79 years old with Graves' ophthalmopathy. Specimen: blood. The chain carries TRBV3-1 and TRBJ2-1; 9 nucleotides line up with TRBD1. CDR3 nucleotides: TGTGCCAGCAGCCCCGGGACAGGGCACAATGAGCAGTTCTTC. Its protein product is CASSPGTGHNEQFF.